This TCR beta chain was sequenced for a study of CD8+ T cells in alopecia areata. Sequencing used cDNA as its template, made by extracting RNA and reverse transcribing it. Only in-frame clones appear in the TCRdb table, and some are missing; sequencing was by immunoSEQ multiplex PCR. Counted here are approximately 61,000 clones, about 96% occurring once; the ten biggest clones make up around a quarter. The TCR comes from a human donor with alopecia areata. The sample here was CD8+ T cells sorted from blood, taken at week 0.

For the CDR3, the DNA is TGCGCCAGCCAGATCGGACAGGGGGAAGGCGAGCAGTACTTC. It encodes CASQIGQGEGEQYF. The chain has TRBV5-1 and TRBJ2-7; TRBD1 agrees at 10 bases. The junction had 10 bases not matched to a gene; V was cut back by 7 bases and J by 6 bases. CDR3 size: 14 residues. CDR1 is SGHRS, CDR2 YFSETQ, per germline.